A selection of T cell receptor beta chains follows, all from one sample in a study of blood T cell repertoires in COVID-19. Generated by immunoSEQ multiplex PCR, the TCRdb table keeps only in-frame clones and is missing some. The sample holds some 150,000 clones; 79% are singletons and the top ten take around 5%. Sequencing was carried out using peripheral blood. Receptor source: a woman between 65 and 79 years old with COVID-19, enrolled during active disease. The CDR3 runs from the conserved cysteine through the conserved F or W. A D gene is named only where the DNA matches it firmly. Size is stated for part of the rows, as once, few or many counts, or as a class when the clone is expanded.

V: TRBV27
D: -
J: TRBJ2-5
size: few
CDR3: CASGAGWGETQYF
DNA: TGTGCCAGCGGGGCAGGGTGGGGAGAGACCCAGTACTTC

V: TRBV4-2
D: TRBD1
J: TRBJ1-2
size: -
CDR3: CASSQTGTAEIYGYTF
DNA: TGTGCCAGCAGCCAAACTGGGACAGCTGAAATCTATGGCTACACCTTC

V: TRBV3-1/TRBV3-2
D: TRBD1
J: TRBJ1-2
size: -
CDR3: CASSPSNDGTGKDGYTF
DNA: TGTGCCAGCAGCCCCTCAAACGACGGGACAGGGAAGGATGGCTACACCTTC

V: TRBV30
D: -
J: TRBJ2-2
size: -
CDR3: CAWSFSTGELFF
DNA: TGTGCCTGGAGCTTTTCTACCGGGGAGCTGTTTTTT

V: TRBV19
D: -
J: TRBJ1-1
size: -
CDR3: CASSPAEGGVSEAFF
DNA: TGTGCCAGTAGCCCGGCAGAGGGAGGGGTTTCTGAAGCTTTCTTT

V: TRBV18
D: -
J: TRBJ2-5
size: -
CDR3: CASSPGAGGETQYF
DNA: TGTGCCAGCTCACCGGGGGCAGGTGGAGAGACCCAGTACTTC

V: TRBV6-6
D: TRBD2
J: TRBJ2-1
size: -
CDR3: CASKTTSGGAYNEQFF
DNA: TGTGCCAGCAAGACGACTAGCGGGGGGGCCTACAATGAGCAGTTCTTC

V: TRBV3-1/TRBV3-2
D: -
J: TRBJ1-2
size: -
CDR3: CASSDGPGRGNYGYTF
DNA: TGTGCCAGCAGCGACGGGCCGGGCCGCGGGAACTATGGCTACACCTTC

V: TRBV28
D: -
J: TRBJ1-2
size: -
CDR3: CASSQPSTAYYGYTF
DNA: TGTGCCAGCAGCCAGCCCTCGACAGCTTACTATGGCTACACCTTC

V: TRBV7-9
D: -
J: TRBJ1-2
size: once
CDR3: CASSPQKAGSGYTF
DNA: TGTGCCAGCAGCCCGCAAAAGGCGGGAAGTGGCTACACCTTC

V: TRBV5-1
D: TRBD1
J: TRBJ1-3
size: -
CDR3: CASSSTGVTGNTIYF
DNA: TGCGCCAGCAGTTCCACAGGGGTAACTGGAAACACCATATATTTT

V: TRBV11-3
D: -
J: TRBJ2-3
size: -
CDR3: CASSLTSLLTDTQYF
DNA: TGTGCCAGCAGCTTAACTAGCCTCCTCACAGATACGCAGTATTTT

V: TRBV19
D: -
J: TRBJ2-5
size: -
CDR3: CASRPGMSQETQYF
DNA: TGTGCCAGTAGGCCAGGGATGTCGCAAGAGACCCAGTACTTC

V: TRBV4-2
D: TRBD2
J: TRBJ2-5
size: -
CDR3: CASSQELAGIETQYF
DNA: TGTGCCAGCAGCCAGGAACTAGCGGGGATAGAGACCCAGTACTTC

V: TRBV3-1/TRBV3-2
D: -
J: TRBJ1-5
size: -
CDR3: CASSQDRSPRPQHF
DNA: TGTGCCAGCAGCCAAGATCGCAGCCCTAGGCCCCAGCATTTT

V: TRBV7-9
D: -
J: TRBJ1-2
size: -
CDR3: CASSRTILSPSYGYTF
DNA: TGTGCCAGCAGCCGGACAATTCTTAGCCCCTCCTATGGCTACACCTTC

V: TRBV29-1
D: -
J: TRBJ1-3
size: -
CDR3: CSVDAGSGNTIYF
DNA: TGCAGCGTTGATGCAGGCTCTGGAAACACCATATATTTT

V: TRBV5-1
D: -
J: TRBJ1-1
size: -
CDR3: CASSSFHPGDTEAFF
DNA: TGCGCCAGCAGCTCCTTTCACCCAGGGGACACTGAAGCTTTCTTT

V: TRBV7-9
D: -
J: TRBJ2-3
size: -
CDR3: CASSSSGTGTTDTQYF
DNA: TGTGCCAGCAGCTCTAGCGGCACAGGGACCACAGATACGCAGTATTTT

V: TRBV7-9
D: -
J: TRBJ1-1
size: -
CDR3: CASSLESGRGGTEAFF
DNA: TGTGCCAGCAGCTTAGAGTCTGGCCGGGGGGGCACTGAAGCTTTCTTT

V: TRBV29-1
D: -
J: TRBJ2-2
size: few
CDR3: CSVGVTSNTGELFF
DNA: TGCAGCGTCGGGGTTACATCGAACACCGGGGAGCTGTTTTTT

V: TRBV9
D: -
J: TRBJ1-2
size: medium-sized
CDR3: CASSPVIGVYGYTF
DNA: TGTGCCAGCAGCCCGGTCATCGGGGTCTATGGCTACACCTTC

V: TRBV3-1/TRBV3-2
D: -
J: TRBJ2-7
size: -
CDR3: CASSQTIATYEQYF
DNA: TGTGCCAGCAGCCAAACGATAGCTACCTACGAGCAGTACTTC

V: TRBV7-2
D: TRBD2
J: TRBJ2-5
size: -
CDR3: CASSTGTSYGSRQETQYF
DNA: TGTGCCAGCAGCACCGGGACTAGCTACGGGAGTAGGCAAGAGACCCAGTACTTC

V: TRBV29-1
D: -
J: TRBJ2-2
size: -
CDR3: CSVAFGHSTGELFF
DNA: TGCAGCGTTGCATTTGGACACAGCACCGGGGAGCTGTTTTTT

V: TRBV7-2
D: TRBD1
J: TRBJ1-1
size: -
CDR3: CASSSGQLNTEAFF
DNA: TGTGCCAGCAGCTCGGGACAGCTGAACACTGAAGCTTTCTTT

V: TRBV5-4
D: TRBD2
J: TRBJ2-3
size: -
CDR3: CASSAGTSGGGNTDTQYF
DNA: TGTGCCAGCAGCGCAGGGACTAGCGGGGGGGGAAACACAGATACGCAGTATTTT

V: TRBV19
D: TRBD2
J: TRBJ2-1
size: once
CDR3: CASSSTSGGNNEQFF
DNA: TGTGCCAGTAGTTCGACTAGCGGGGGGAACAATGAGCAGTTCTTC

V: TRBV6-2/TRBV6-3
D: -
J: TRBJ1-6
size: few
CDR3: CASSAGRGTYNSPLHF
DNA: TGTGCCAGCAGCGCGGGGAGGGGCACTTACAATTCACCCCTCCACTTT

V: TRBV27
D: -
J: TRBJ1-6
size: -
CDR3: CASSSTAGPNSPLHF
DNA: TGTGCCAGCAGTTCGACAGCCGGCCCTAATTCACCCCTCCACTTT

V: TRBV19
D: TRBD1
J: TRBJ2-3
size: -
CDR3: CASRQGTVDTQYF
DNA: TGTGCCAGCCGACAGGGGACAGTAGATACGCAGTATTTT

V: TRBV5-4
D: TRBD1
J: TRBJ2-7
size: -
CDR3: CASSLGGTGGYEQYF
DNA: TGTGCCAGCAGCCTCGGTGGGACAGGGGGCTACGAGCAGTACTTC

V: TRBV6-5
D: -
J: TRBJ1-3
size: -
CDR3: CASSSPTAASGNTIYF
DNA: TGTGCCAGCAGTTCCCCGACAGCCGCCTCTGGAAACACCATATATTTT

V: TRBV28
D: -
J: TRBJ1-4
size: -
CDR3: CASSSIPIVGATNEKLFF
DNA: TGTGCCAGCAGTTCCATCCCCATAGTCGGGGCAACTAATGAAAAACTGTTTTTT

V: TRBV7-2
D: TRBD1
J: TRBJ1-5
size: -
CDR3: CASSLGTGSNQPQHF
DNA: TGTGCCAGCAGCTTAGGGACAGGGAGCAATCAGCCCCAGCATTTT

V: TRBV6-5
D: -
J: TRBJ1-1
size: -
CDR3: CASRTQAHTEAFF
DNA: TGTGCCAGCAGGACACAGGCACACACTGAAGCTTTCTTT

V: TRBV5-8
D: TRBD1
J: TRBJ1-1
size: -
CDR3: CASSPRTGGNTEAFF
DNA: TGTGCCAGCAGCCCGAGGACAGGGGGAAACACTGAAGCTTTCTTT

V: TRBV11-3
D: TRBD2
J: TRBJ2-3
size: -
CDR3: CASSRSSGGGDTQYF
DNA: TGTGCCAGCAGCCGTTCTAGCGGGGGGGGAGATACGCAGTATTTT

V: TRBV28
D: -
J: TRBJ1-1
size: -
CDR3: CASSLAGAMGTEAFF
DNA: TGTGCCAGCAGTTTGGCAGGGGCGATGGGCACTGAAGCTTTCTTT

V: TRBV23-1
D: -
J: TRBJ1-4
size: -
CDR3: CASSQLGGINEKLFF
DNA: TGCGCCAGCAGTCAATTAGGGGGAATTAATGAAAAACTGTTTTTT

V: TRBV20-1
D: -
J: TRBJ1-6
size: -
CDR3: CSASSLGRSYNSPLHF
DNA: TGCAGTGCTAGTTCTCTGGGCCGCTCCTATAATTCACCCCTCCACTTT

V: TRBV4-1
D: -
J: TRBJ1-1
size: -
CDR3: CASSPTFLAAGTEAFF
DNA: TGCGCCAGCAGCCCGACTTTTCTCGCGGCCGGAACTGAAGCTTTCTTT